Following are 15 T cell receptor beta chains from one sample sequenced in a study of blood T cell repertoires in COVID-19. Measured with immunoSEQ multiplex PCR; TCRdb has only the in-frame clones, and not every one. The sample gives 350,000 to 550,000 clones, 70% to 90% of which show up once; about 2% is in the top ten. The source material was PBMCs or T cells enriched from blood (not recorded which). The source is a woman younger than 35 with acute COVID-19.

The V and J genes are TRBV30 and TRBJ2-5, with 7 positions matching TRBD2. J gave up 0 bases and V 3 bases, and 10 bases lay outside the gene matches. The length of the CDR3 is 16 residues. Looked up from germline, CDR1 is GTSNPN and CDR2 is SVGIG (reference sequence). The CDR3 loop is CAWRGGSPKYQETQYF. CDR3 nucleotides: TGTGCCTGGAGGGGGGGGTCCCCGAAGTACCAAGAGACCCAGTACTTC.

The rearrangement links TRBV15 to TRBJ1-6; TRBD1 matches at 7 bases. Trimming took 2 bases from V and 5 from J; bases not matched to a gene: 6. The CDR3 is 16 amino acids. Germline loops: CDR1 LNHNV, CDR2 YYDKDF (reference sequence). The DNA of the CDR3 is TGTGCCACCAGCAGATATAGGGACAGCGATAATTCACCCCTCCACTTT. Translating gives CATSRYRDSDNSPLHF.

The chain links TRBV18 to TRBJ2-7; the match to TRBD2 covers 10 bases. V lost 4 bases to trimming and J lost 3 bases; unmatched junction nucleotides: 6. The CDR3 contains 15 residues. The germline CDR1 and CDR2 sequences are KGHSH and LQKENI. The CDR3 DNA sequence: TGTGCCAGCTCACAGGTCCCTAGCGGGAGCTACGAGCAGTACTTC. Amino acids: CASSQVPSGSYEQYF.

The gene calls are TRBV27 and TRBJ1-2; 7 positions agree with TRBD1. Germline CDR1 MNHEY, CDR2 SMNVEV (reference sequence). Trimming removed 6 bases from V and 5 bases from J; junction bases left unmatched: 12. CDR3 length: 15 amino acids. CDR3 nucleotides: TGTGCCAGCAGGCCCAACGCCGGGACAGCTTATGGCTACACCTTC. It codes for CASRPNAGTAYGYTF.

This chain joins TRBV28 and TRBJ2-3, with D hard to call. This CDR3 is 15 amino acids long. From germline, CDR1 is MDHEN and CDR2 SYDVKM. Trimming pared 5 bases from V and 5 bases from J, leaving 17 bases between. The CDR3 DNA reads TGTGCCAGCAGTCGTCCCGACTCCGCCGAAGATACGCAGTATTTT. Protein sequence: CASSRPDSAEDTQYF. The full variable domain, completed using reference TRBV28 and TRBJ2-3, is DVKVTQSSRYLVKRTGEKVFLECVQDMDHENMFWYRQDPGLGLRLIYFSYDVKMKEKGDIPEGYSVSREKKERFSLILESASTNQTSMYLCASSRPDSAEDTQYFGPGTRLTVL.

The V gene is TRBV20-1, the J gene TRBJ2-5; 11 bases are a match to TRBD2. After removal of 3 bases from V and 2 bases from J, the junction contained 5 bases not matched to a gene. Per the germline V gene, CDR1 is DFQATT and CDR2 is SNEGSKA (reference sequence). The CDR3 has 15 amino acids. The CDR3 here is CSASVTSGGQETQYF. The CDR3 region has the DNA TGCAGTGCTAGTGTTACTAGCGGGGGACAAGAGACCCAGTACTTC.

In regard to this clone: Mismatch with germline at one junction end may stem from a read error. The chain links TRBV27 to TRBJ2-7, with D possibly TRBD1 on 5 matching bases. Germline V gives CDR1 MNHEY, CDR2 SMNVEV (reference sequence). CDR3 size: 14 residues. The CDR3 nucleotides are TGTGCCAGCAGACCGACTGGGGCTCCGGGCACCTTCTCCTTC. Its protein product is CASRPTGAPGTFSF.

This chain joins TRBV6-1 and TRBJ1-4; the D is unclear. The CDR3 spans 18 residues. V was cut by 0 bases and J by 8 bases, with 22 bases left in between. Germline CDR1 is MNHNS and CDR2 is SASEGT. Here the CDR3 reads CASSEARGFGMDGEKLFF. CDR3 sequence (DNA): TGTGCCAGCAGTGAAGCGCGGGGTTTTGGGATGGATGGGGAAAAACTGTTTTTT.

The chain has TRBV30 and TRBJ2-5; D is ambiguous. The CDR3 runs to 12 residues. Germline V gene sequence: CDR1 GTSNPN, CDR2 SVGIG (reference sequence). Trimming cost V 4 bases and J 1 base, with 7 bases left between them. The CDR3 loop reads CAWITFQETQYF. The CDR3 nucleotides are TGTGCCTGGATAACATTCCAAGAGACCCAGTACTTC.

The rearrangement uses TRBV19 and TRBJ1-2, with TRBD1 matching 7 bases. The CDR3 has 15 amino acids. In germline, CDR1 is LNHDA, CDR2 SQIVND (reference sequence). V shed 4 bases and J 4 bases; nucleotides not matched to a gene: 9. The CDR3, as DNA: TGTGCCAGTAGTAGGGACAGCCGAAACCTCTATGGCTACACCTTC. This codes for CASSRDSRNLYGYTF.

V usage is TRBV10-2 and J usage is TRBJ1-3, with 7 bases identical to TRBD1. The CDR3 length is 15 residues. V lost 4 bases, J lost 1 base, and 4 bases stayed unmatched. Germline CDR1 and CDR2: WSHSY and SAAADI. As DNA, the CDR3 is TGCGCCAGCAGTGTCAGGGGGGCTTCTGGAAACACCATATATTTT. Protein product: CASSVRGASGNTIYF.

The DNA of the CDR3 is TGCGCCAGCGTCCGGGACAGGGTCTATGGCTACACCTTC. This codes for CASVRDRVYGYTF. The V and J genes are TRBV10-2 and TRBJ1-2; 9 bases line up with TRBD1. The germline gives CDR1 WSHSY, CDR2 SAAADI. The CDR3 is 13 amino acids. Trimming removed 8 bases from V and 4 bases from J; junction bases left unmatched: 5.

This chain connects TRBV7-2 to TRBJ1-2, with D uncertain. V was clipped by 1 base and J by 5 bases, with 11 bases between them. The CDR3 is 14 amino acids. Germline assignment: CDR1 SGHTA and CDR2 FQGNSA. CDR3 sequence reads: CASSLGRREYGYTF. CDR3 nucleotides: TGTGCCAGCAGCTTAGGGCGTCGGGAGTATGGCTACACCTTC.

The chain is built from TRBV4-3 and TRBJ2-5, with D perhaps matching TRBD2 (5 bases). This CDR3 is 14 amino acids long. The germline V gene has CDR1 LGHNA and CDR2 YSLEER. Trimming removed 2 bases from V and 1 base from J, with 8 bases in between. In DNA form, the CDR3 reads TGCGCCAGCAGCCAAAACCGGGGCCAAGAGACCCAGTACTTC. Translation gives CASSQNRGQETQYF.

The gene calls are TRBV5-4 and TRBJ2-7; 7 bases fit TRBD1. There are 13 residues in the CDR3. J lost 3 bases, V lost 2 bases, and 2 bases had no gene match. The germline CDR1 and CDR2 sequences are SGHNT and YYREEE (reference sequence). The CDR3 bases are TGTGCCAGCAGCTTAACAGGGGTCTACGAGCAGTACTTC. Translating it yields CASSLTGVYEQYF.